The T cell receptor (beta chain) described here comes from a study of a mutant IDH1 vaccine in newly diagnosed glioma. Study background: Treated patients, about 60% male and roughly 40% female, averaged approximately 40 years of age.

Some clones are missing from TCRdb's copy, which holds only in-frame ones; the method was immunoSEQ multiplex PCR. Among tens of thousands of clones listed, 80% to 90% were seen once. V lost 8 bases and J 5 bases, leaving 9 bases between the germline ends. This CDR3 is built from 12 residues. Germline V gives CDR1 SEHNR, CDR2 FQNEAQ (reference sequence). Time point in this sample: week 47, end of study. Vaccinated patients received 300 ug of mutant IDH1 20-mer peptide per dose, with topical imiquimod. About this clone itself: Antigen: not known.

The sequenced sample was PBMCs, obtained from a glioma patient whose treatment included an IDH1 peptide vaccine. The receptor was isolated from a young woman with glioma. The V gene is TRBV7-9, the J gene TRBJ1-4; D unresolved. CDR3 coding DNA: TGTGCCAGCTCGCGGGTCAATGAAAAACTGTTTTTT. Encoded protein: CASSRVNEKLFF.